This is a list of T cell receptor beta chains from one sample in a study of memory CD4+ T cells and cytomegalovirus serostatus. Some clones are missing from TCRdb's copy, which holds only in-frame ones; the method was immunoSEQ multiplex PCR. The repertoire includes tens of thousands of clones, under 80% of them detected once, and roughly 0.63% sits in the top ten. Sequenced material: memory CD4+ T cells from blood. The receptors were sampled from an adult in good health and CMV-seronegative. Some clones in this sample may be carry-over from other donors' samples. Both conserved end residues are part of each CDR3. Each record gives: V gene, D gene, J gene, clone size, CDR3 protein, CDR3 DNA. The D gene is left open where the match is weak. Size values are once, few and many counts, or a class for expanded clones, and some rows have none.

V: TRBV28
D: -
J: TRBJ2-5
size: few
CDR3: CASDSSGRSYQETQYF
DNA: TGTGCCAGCGATAGCTCCGGACGGTCCTACCAAGAGACCCAGTACTTC

V: TRBV29-1
D: TRBD2
J: TRBJ2-7
size: -
CDR3: CSVRTSGSYEQYF
DNA: TGCAGCGTTCGGACTAGCGGGTCCTACGAGCAGTACTTC

V: TRBV6-5
D: -
J: TRBJ1-6
size: -
CDR3: CASSYLGTVNSPLHF
DNA: TGTGCCAGCAGTTACTTAGGGACTGTAAATTCACCCCTCCACTTT

V: TRBV11-2
D: -
J: TRBJ2-7
size: -
CDR3: CASSTYKGLESYEQYF
DNA: TGTGCCAGCAGCACGTACAAGGGGCTGGAGTCCTACGAGCAGTACTTC

V: TRBV29-1
D: TRBD2
J: TRBJ2-3
size: once
CDR3: CSVATSGYTDTQYF
DNA: TGCAGCGTTGCGACTAGCGGCTACACAGATACGCAGTATTTT

V: TRBV5-5
D: -
J: TRBJ2-2
size: -
CDR3: CASSLTPVEHGELFF
DNA: TGTGCCAGCAGCTTGACTCCCGTCGAACACGGGGAGCTGTTTTTT

V: TRBV20-1
D: -
J: TRBJ1-1
size: few
CDR3: CSARDWPEAFF
DNA: TGCAGTGCTAGAGATTGGCCTGAAGCTTTCTTT

V: TRBV27
D: -
J: TRBJ1-4
size: -
CDR3: CASSRNPPGEKLFF
DNA: TGTGCCAGCAGCCGAAATCCTCCGGGGGAAAAACTGTTTTTT

V: TRBV5-6
D: -
J: TRBJ1-2
size: -
CDR3: CASIRRGTYGYTF
DNA: TGTGCCAGCATCCGCCGGGGGACCTATGGCTACACCTTC

V: TRBV11-1
D: -
J: TRBJ2-6
size: -
CDR3: CASSLQGAGANVLTF
DNA: TGTGCCAGCAGCTTACAGGGTGCTGGGGCCAACGTCCTGACTTTC

V: TRBV2
D: -
J: TRBJ2-2
size: few
CDR3: CASILDRSRTGELFF
DNA: -

V: TRBV9
D: TRBD1
J: TRBJ2-3
size: -
CDR3: CASSVGQGASADTQYF
DNA: TGTGCCAGCAGCGTAGGACAGGGGGCTAGCGCAGATACGCAGTATTTT

V: TRBV6-6
D: -
J: TRBJ1-1
size: -
CDR3: CASTLSGNTEAFF
DNA: TGTGCCAGCACCTTATCGGGGAACACTGAAGCTTTCTTT

V: TRBV30
D: -
J: TRBJ1-1
size: few
CDR3: CAWSVWRNTEAFF
DNA: TGTGCCTGGAGTGTATGGCGGAACACTGAAGCTTTCTTT

V: TRBV4-3
D: -
J: TRBJ1-6
size: -
CDR3: CASSQETGTYNSPLHF
DNA: TGCGCCAGCAGCCAAGAAACCGGGACATATAATTCACCCCTCCACTTT

V: TRBV11-3
D: TRBD1
J: TRBJ2-2
size: -
CDR3: CASSFGTGVGMNTGELFF
DNA: TGTGCCAGCAGCTTCGGGACAGGGGTAGGAATGAACACCGGGGAGCTGTTTTTT

V: TRBV15
D: -
J: TRBJ1-2
size: few
CDR3: CATSRENRNYGYTF
DNA: TGTGCCACCAGCAGAGAGAACAGAAACTATGGCTACACCTTC

V: TRBV30
D: -
J: TRBJ1-5
size: few
CDR3: CAWSQDSNQPQHF
DNA: TGTGCCTGGAGTCAGGACAGCAATCAGCCCCAGCATTTT

V: TRBV25-1
D: -
J: TRBJ2-5
size: -
CDR3: CASSEWGSLETQYF
DNA: TGTGCCAGCAGTGAATGGGGTAGCTTGGAGACCCAGTACTTC

V: TRBV9
D: -
J: TRBJ2-3
size: -
CDR3: CASSTRDRTDTQYF
DNA: TGTGCCAGCAGCACCCGGGACCGCACAGATACGCAGTATTTT

V: TRBV1
D: -
J: TRBJ2-1
size: -
CDR3: CTSSQDRSAPDSYNEQFF
DNA: TGCACCAGCAGCCAAGATCGGTCGGCGCCGGACTCCTACAATGAGCAGTTCTTC

V: TRBV7-2
D: TRBD2
J: TRBJ2-2
size: few
CDR3: CASRETSGGYTGELFF
DNA: TGTGCCAGCAGAGAAACTAGCGGGGGTTACACCGGGGAGCTGTTTTTT

V: TRBV6-1
D: TRBD1
J: TRBJ2-5
size: -
CDR3: CASRDRGRETQYF
DNA: TGTGCCAGCAGAGACAGGGGCCGGGAGACCCAGTACTTC

V: TRBV19
D: -
J: TRBJ1-2
size: -
CDR3: CASTQGRGFGYTF
DNA: TGTGCCAGTACTCAAGGGAGGGGATTCGGCTACACCTTC

V: TRBV11-2
D: TRBD2
J: TRBJ2-1
size: few
CDR3: CASSLAGGFEQFF
DNA: TGTGCCAGCAGCTTAGCGGGGGGATTCGAGCAGTTCTTC

V: TRBV7-2
D: -
J: TRBJ1-2
size: -
CDR3: CASSLGDWGGYTF
DNA: TGTGCCAGCAGCTTAGGGGACTGGGGGGGCTACACCTTC

V: TRBV29-1
D: TRBD1
J: TRBJ1-1
size: -
CDR3: CSVQGGTTEAFF
DNA: TGCAGCGTTCAGGGGGGGACCACTGAAGCTTTCTTT

V: TRBV6-1
D: TRBD1
J: TRBJ2-7
size: -
CDR3: CASSEALPRTGYEQYF
DNA: TGTGCCAGCAGTGAAGCGCTTCCGAGGACAGGCTACGAGCAGTACTTC

V: TRBV6-5
D: TRBD1
J: TRBJ1-1
size: -
CDR3: CASSYSTGGYTEAFF
DNA: TGTGCCAGCAGTTACTCGACAGGGGGCTACACTGAAGCTTTCTTT

V: TRBV5-4
D: -
J: TRBJ1-1
size: -
CDR3: CASSSAANTEAFF
DNA: TGTGCCAGCAGCTCCGCGGCGAACACTGAAGCTTTCTTT

V: TRBV28
D: -
J: TRBJ1-5
size: -
CDR3: CASRPFTDRHSNQPQHF
DNA: TGTGCCAGCAGACCTTTTACGGACCGACATAGCAATCAGCCCCAGCATTTT

V: TRBV5-1
D: -
J: TRBJ1-1
size: few
CDR3: CASSPKQGANPEAFF
DNA: TGCGCCAGCAGCCCTAAACAGGGAGCTAACCCTGAAGCTTTCTTT

V: TRBV7-7
D: -
J: TRBJ2-1
size: -
CDR3: CASSLAGGEQFF
DNA: TGTGCTAGCAGCTTAGCAGGCGGGGAGCAGTTCTTC

V: TRBV6-5
D: -
J: TRBJ2-7
size: -
CDR3: CASSYSGRYEQYF
DNA: TGTGCCAGCAGTTACTCAGGGCGCTACGAGCAGTACTTC

V: TRBV5-1
D: TRBD1
J: TRBJ2-1
size: -
CDR3: CASSLAVGTGSSYNEQFF
DNA: TGCGCCAGCAGCTTGGCCGTGGGGACAGGGAGCTCCTACAATGAGCAGTTCTTC

V: TRBV18
D: -
J: TRBJ2-5
size: -
CDR3: CASSPLGGQETQYF
DNA: TGTGCCAGCTCACCACTGGGGGGACAAGAGACCCAGTACTTC

V: TRBV4-1
D: TRBD1
J: TRBJ2-1
size: -
CDR3: CASSQPDRGDEQFF
DNA: TGCGCCAGCAGCCAGCCGGACAGGGGGGATGAGCAGTTCTTC

V: TRBV7-2
D: TRBD1
J: TRBJ1-1
size: -
CDR3: CASSPGQVNTEAFF
DNA: TGTGCCAGCAGTCCGGGACAGGTGAACACTGAAGCTTTCTTT

V: TRBV2
D: -
J: TRBJ2-7
size: -
CDR3: CASSVERGEQYF
DNA: TGTGCCAGCAGTGTAGAGAGGGGCGAGCAGTACTTC

V: TRBV5-8
D: -
J: TRBJ1-2
size: -
CDR3: CASSLTAGDGYTF
DNA: TGTGCCAGCAGCCTGACGGCAGGGGATGGCTACACCTTC

V: TRBV6-5
D: TRBD1
J: TRBJ1-1
size: -
CDR3: CASSWTGSDTEAFF
DNA: TGTGCCAGCAGTTGGACAGGGTCGGACACTGAAGCTTTCTTT

V: TRBV30
D: -
J: TRBJ1-4
size: -
CDR3: CAWSTQQGLNEKLFF
DNA: TGTGCCTGGAGTACCCAACAGGGATTGAATGAAAAACTGTTTTTT

V: TRBV2
D: -
J: TRBJ1-1
size: few
CDR3: CASSGLGTMGRAFF
DNA: TGTGCCAGCAGTGGTCTCGGGACCATGGGGCGAGCTTTCTTT

V: TRBV28
D: TRBD1
J: TRBJ1-4
size: -
CDR3: CASSNPTGVLNEKLFF
DNA: TGTGCCAGCAGTAATCCTACAGGGGTGTTGAATGAAAAACTGTTTTTT

V: TRBV28
D: TRBD1
J: TRBJ1-3
size: -
CDR3: CASGRSQGQRVNTIYF
DNA: TGTGCCAGCGGTCGGAGTCAGGGACAGCGCGTAAACACCATATATTTT

V: TRBV30
D: -
J: TRBJ1-2
size: -
CDR3: CAWSVRVNYGYTF
DNA: TGTGCCTGGAGTGTACGGGTGAACTATGGCTACACCTTC

V: TRBV5-5
D: -
J: TRBJ1-1
size: once
CDR3: CASSLVGEAFF
DNA: TGTGCCAGCAGCTTGGTGGGGGAAGCTTTCTTT

V: TRBV4-3
D: TRBD1
J: TRBJ2-7
size: -
CDR3: CASSQGPRYRGAEQYF
DNA: TGCGCCAGCAGCCAAGGCCCCCGGTACAGGGGCGCCGAGCAGTACTTC

V: TRBV29-1
D: -
J: TRBJ1-3
size: -
CDR3: CSVSRGNTIYF
DNA: TGCAGCGTTAGCAGGGGAAACACCATATATTTT

V: TRBV5-1
D: -
J: TRBJ1-4
size: -
CDR3: CASSLAEGGYEKLFF
DNA: TGCGCCAGCAGCTTAGCCGAGGGGGGATATGAAAAACTGTTTTTT